The 23 T cell receptor beta chains reported below all come from one sample, sequenced in a study of CD4+ T cells in melanoma. Some clones are missing from TCRdb's copy, which holds only in-frame ones; the method was immunoSEQ multiplex PCR. This table holds 120,000 to 150,000 clones, around nine tenths found once. The receptor set was obtained from a human donor with melanoma.

The V and J genes are TRBV9 and TRBJ2-3, with 9 bases identical to TRBD2. J was trimmed by 3 bases and V by 5 bases; bases with no gene match: 10. Germline V gene data show CDR1 as SGDLS and CDR2 as YYNGEE. The CDR3 has 16 amino acids. The DNA of the CDR3 is TGTGCCAGCAGACCTATTAGCGGGGGCGGGACAGATACGCAGTATTTT. Protein sequence: CASRPISGGGTDTQYF.

V usage is TRBV6-6 and J usage is TRBJ2-3, with 7 positions matching TRBD2. V lost 4 bases and J lost 6; bases outside the gene matches: 10. CDR1 and CDR2 from the germline V gene are MNHNY and SVGAGI (reference sequence). This CDR3 is 15 amino acids long. The CDR3 protein is CASSSGGGNSDTQYF. CDR3 nucleotides: TGTGCCAGCAGTTCCGGCGGGGGAAATTCGGATACGCAGTATTTT.

The chain carries TRBV2 and TRBJ1-4; 7 bases are shared with TRBD1. The germline V gene has CDR1 SNHLY and CDR2 FYNNEI. The CDR3 totals 12 residues. The ends lost 10 bases at V and 3 bases at J; junction bases unmatched: 2. The CDR3 nucleotides are TGTGCCAACAGGGGACCTAATGAAAAACTGTTTTTT. Translating gives CANRGPNEKLFF.

This chain uses TRBV5-4 with TRBJ2-7; 7 positions match TRBD1. The V gene end was trimmed by 4 bases and the J gene end by 3 bases; junction bases not matched to a gene: 4. CDR1 is SGHNT and CDR2 is YYREEE in the germline V gene (reference sequence). The CDR3 loop spans 13 amino acids. CDR3 sequence reads: CASSNRGRYEQYF. In DNA form, the CDR3 reads TGTGCCAGCAGCAACAGGGGACGCTACGAGCAGTACTTC.

The chain combines TRBV9 with TRBJ1-2; D is undetermined. Germline CDR1 reads SGDLS; CDR2 reads YYNGEE. The V and J ends lost 3 bases and 6 bases respectively, with 12 bases between them. This CDR3 comprises 13 residues. CDR3 loop: CASSEFGQHGYTF. CDR3 in DNA: TGTGCCAGCAGCGAATTCGGTCAGCATGGCTACACCTTC.

This chain links TRBV29-1 with TRBJ2-3; 9 bases map to TRBD1. V was clipped by 1 base and J by 6 bases; unmatched bases: 2. This CDR3 spans 13 amino acids. Germline V gene lookup returns CDR1 SQVTM and CDR2 ANQGSEA. CDR3 nucleotides: TGCAGCGTTGAAGGACAGGGGGGCGATACGCAGTATTTT. Translating gives CSVEGQGGDTQYF.

V usage is TRBV5-1 and J usage is TRBJ2-5; tentatively, D is TRBD1 or TRBD2 (5 bases each). From germline, CDR1 is SGHRS and CDR2 YFSETQ. The CDR3 runs to 13 residues. V shed 3 bases and J shed 1 base, with 7 bases lying between them. The CDR3: CASSWDGQETQYF. The CDR3 DNA follows: TGCGCCAGCAGCTGGGACGGCCAAGAGACCCAGTACTTC.

V usage is TRBV7-3 and J usage is TRBJ1-1; D not resolved. The CDR3 has 14 amino acids. Trimming removed 1 base at V and 1 base at J, with 7 bases between. CDR1 SGHTA and CDR2 FQGTGA come from the germline V gene. The CDR3 coding sequence is TGTGCCAGCAGCTTAATGGCGGCGAACACTGAAGCTTTCTTT. Amino acid sequence: CASSLMAANTEAFF.

The genes are TRBV2 and TRBJ2-6; 9 nucleotides align to TRBD2. With 6 bases clipped from V and 2 bases from J, the junction kept 5 bases outside the gene matches. Germline V CDR1 and CDR2: SNHLY, FYNNEI. There are 16 residues in the CDR3. For the CDR3, the DNA is TGTGCCAGCAGCTACGGGACTAGCCCTGGGGCCAACGTCCTGACTTTC. It codes for CASSYGTSPGANVLTF.

The chain is built from TRBV6-1 and TRBJ1-5; 9 nucleotides line up with TRBD1. The germline CDR1 and CDR2 sequences are MNHNS and SASEGT. The CDR3 runs to 13 residues. V lost 8 bases to trimming and J lost 4 bases; unmatched junction nucleotides: 3. CDR3 residues: CASRGQGNQPQHF. As DNA, the CDR3 is TGTGCCAGCCGTGGACAGGGGAATCAGCCCCAGCATTTT.

A single count supports this clone. The CDR3 nucleotides are TGTGCCAGCAGCTTAGTCGATTCTGGAAACAGGGGCACTGAAGCTTTCTTT. Translating it yields CASSLVDSGNRGTEAFF. This rearrangement joins TRBV7-8 to TRBJ1-1; TRBD1 agrees at 7 bases. CDR1 and CDR2 from the germline V gene are SGHVS and FQNEAQ. The V gene end was trimmed by 1 base and the J gene end by 4 bases; junction bases not matched to a gene: 12. This CDR3 spans 17 amino acids. The full variable domain, in which reference TRBV7-8 and TRBJ1-1 provide the parts outside the CDR3, is GAGVSQSPRYKVAKRGQDVALRCDPISGHVSLFWYQQALGQGPEFLTYFQNEAQLDKSGLPSDRFFAERPEGSVSTLKIQRTQQEDSAVYLCASSLVDSGNRGTEAFFGQGTRLTVV.

This chain connects TRBV5-1 to TRBJ2-5; the match to TRBD2 covers 16 bases. The CDR3 consists of 19 residues. CDR1 is SGHRS and CDR2 is YFSETQ in the germline V gene. V shed 0 bases, J shed 2 bases, and the junction held 7 bases outside the gene matches. The CDR3 here is CASSLALGLAGGKQETQYF. The CDR3 nucleotides are TGCGCCAGCAGCTTGGCGTTGGGACTAGCGGGGGGGAAGCAAGAGACCCAGTACTTC. Full variable domain (remainder filled in from reference TRBV5-1 and TRBJ2-5): KAGVTQTPRYLIKTRGQQVTLSCSPISGHRSVSWYQQTPGQGLQFLFEYFSETQRNKGNFPGRFSGRQFSNSRSEMNVSTLELGDSALYLCASSLALGLAGGKQETQYFGPGTRLLVL.

V is TRBV19 and J is TRBJ1-6; tentatively, D is TRBD1 (5 bases). Germline V gene data show CDR1 as LNHDA and CDR2 as SQIVND (reference sequence). Trimming shortened V by 7 bases and J by 9 bases, and 10 bases separated the two germline ends. CDR3 length: 12 amino acids. The CDR3 loop is CASKDQGSPLHF. CDR3 nucleotide sequence: TGTGCCAGTAAAGATCAGGGTTCACCCCTCCACTTT.

Only one count was recorded for this clone. The genes are TRBV6-6 and TRBJ1-1; 11 bases agree with TRBD1. Germline V gene lookup returns CDR1 MNHNY and CDR2 SVGAGI (reference sequence). The CDR3 contains 14 residues. The V gene end was trimmed by 6 bases and the J gene end by 5 bases; junction bases not matched to a gene: 5. CDR3 DNA sequence: TGTGCCAGCAGCAGGGACAGGGGGTATACTGAAGCTTTCTTT. Residues: CASSRDRGYTEAFF.

The chain is built from TRBV27 and TRBJ2-7, with D possibly being TRBD1 or TRBD2 (5 bases each). V was trimmed by 4 bases and J by 2 bases, leaving 12 bases between them. Germline CDR1 reads MNHEY; CDR2 reads SMNVEV (reference sequence). CDR3 length: 14 residues. Written as DNA, the CDR3 is TGTGCCAGCAGTTCTCGGGACGGCACCTACGAGCAGTACTTC. It encodes CASSSRDGTYEQYF.

The rearrangement links TRBV7-7 to TRBJ1-1; a weak D match, TRBD1 (6 bases). The germline V and J ends were trimmed by 5 bases and 1 base, with 8 bases remaining between them. Germline V gives CDR1 SSHAT, CDR2 FNYEAQ (reference sequence). The CDR3 is 13 residues long. CDR3: CASSRTENTEAFF. The CDR3 nucleotides are TGTGCCAGCAGCCGGACAGAGAACACTGAAGCTTTCTTT.

The chain links TRBV29-1 to TRBJ2-3; 9 bases map to TRBD1. The germline V gene encodes CDR1 SQVTM and CDR2 ANQGSEA. CDR3 length: 15 amino acids. Unmatched junction bases numbered 15, after V lost 7 bases and J lost 7 bases. The CDR3 loop is CSGDPGTGHGNTQYF. CDR3 in DNA: TGCAGCGGGGACCCCGGGACAGGGCATGGGAATACGCAGTATTTT.

V gene TRBV6-5 combines with J gene TRBJ1-1, with no clear D. The V gene lost 2 bases and the J gene lost 5 bases, with 9 bases spanning the gap. This CDR3 comprises 13 residues. Germline V CDR1 and CDR2: MNHEY, SVGAGI. CDR3 sequence (DNA): TGTGCCAGCAGTTACCTCCGGGGTACTGAAGCTTTCTTT. It yields the protein CASSYLRGTEAFF.

The chain links TRBV7-6 to TRBJ2-1, with D hard to call. This CDR3 has 12 amino acids. Germline V gene lookup returns CDR1 SGHVS and CDR2 FNYEAQ. Trimming shortened V by 5 bases and J by 6 bases, and 8 bases separated the two germline ends. The chain's CDR3 is CASSPRRNEQFF. DNA of the CDR3: TGTGCCAGCAGCCCCCGGCGCAATGAGCAGTTCTTC.

V usage is TRBV4-1 and J usage is TRBJ1-6; D is undetermined. V was shortened by 1 base and J by 8 bases, with 12 bases between the two germline ends. Germline CDR1 reads MGHRA; CDR2 reads YSYEKL. This CDR3 contains 15 residues. CDR3 in DNA: TGCGCCAGCAGCCAAGGGCCTGGACCATATTCACCCCTCCACTTT. Translating it yields CASSQGPGPYSPLHF.

The J gene is TRBJ1-1, the V gene TRBV27; TRBD1 might be the D (6 bases). This CDR3 has 14 amino acids. V lost 1 base and J 3 bases, leaving 9 bases between the germline ends. Germline V CDR1 and CDR2: MNHEY, SMNVEV (reference sequence). The chain's CDR3 is CASSLYEGDTEAFF. The CDR3 DNA reads TGTGCCAGCAGTTTATATGAGGGGGACACTGAAGCTTTCTTT.

V usage is TRBV7-2 and J usage is TRBJ1-3, with TRBD1 matching over 9 bases. J was trimmed by 4 bases and V by 5 bases; bases with no gene match: 3. There are 14 residues in the CDR3. Germline CDR1 is SGHTA and CDR2 is FQGNSA. The CDR3 sequence is CASSPGTGGNTIYF. The CDR3 nucleotides read TGTGCCAGCAGCCCTGGGACAGGGGGAAACACCATATATTTT.

This clone was seen more than once but under ten times. This chain connects TRBV7-8 to TRBJ2-7, with a weak D call TRBD1 (6 bases). CDR1 is SGHVS, CDR2 FQNEAQ, per germline. This CDR3 is 13 amino acids long. Trimming cost V 4 bases and J 2 bases, with 9 bases left between them. DNA of the CDR3: TGTGCCAGCAGCTGGGACATGACCTACGAGCAGTACTTC. Protein sequence: CASSWDMTYEQYF.